Listed here are 21 T cell receptor beta chains from one sample, sequenced in a study of cytomegalovirus exposure and HLA in healthy donors. PCR primers comprised 60 Vbeta and 13 Jbeta primers. Here immunoSEQ multiplex PCR was the method, and the copy in TCRdb shows in-frame clones only, minus some. Of around 180,000 clones in the sample, about 80% were seen once. The sequenced sample was PBMCs. These receptors were collected from a young woman in good health and CMV-seropositive.

The chain carries TRBV4-1 and TRBJ2-6, with 8 bases fitting TRBD1. This CDR3 contains 19 residues. Germline CDR1 MGHRA, CDR2 YSYEKL. V shed 3 bases and J 0 bases; nucleotides not matched to a gene: 10. CDR3 region: CASSQGWGQVHSGANVLTF. The DNA of the CDR3 is TGCGCCAGCAGCCAGGGTTGGGGACAGGTCCACTCTGGGGCCAACGTCCTGACTTTC.

The chain combines TRBV27 with TRBJ2-2; D is perhaps TRBD1 (6 bases). V was pared by 8 bases and J by 5 bases, with 21 bases between. This CDR3 is 16 amino acids long. Germline V gene lookup returns CDR1 MNHEY and CDR2 SMNVEV (reference sequence). CDR3 DNA: TGTGCCAGCCGGGTGGGACAAAACCCCCGGACCGGGGAGCTGTTTTTT. Translating gives CASRVGQNPRTGELFF.

This clone was detected a few times. The V call is TRBV6-1, the J call TRBJ2-6; 8 bases match TRBD1. Trimming at V came to 0 bases and at J to 0 bases, leaving 16 bases not matched to a gene. Germline V lookup: CDR1 MNHNS, CDR2 SASEGT. This CDR3 region has 22 residues. This CDR3 is CASSEAPLGPTGVISGANVLTF. The CDR3 DNA reads TGTGCCAGCAGTGAAGCCCCCCTTGGTCCGACAGGGGTGATCTCTGGGGCCAACGTCCTGACTTTC.

The chain links TRBV19 to TRBJ2-4; D uncertain. The CDR3 is made up of 10 amino acids. V lost 8 bases to trimming and J lost 9 bases, with 8 bases between them. CDR1 and CDR2 (germline): LNHDA, SQIVND (reference sequence). The CDR3 is CASGAGIQYF. In DNA form, the CDR3 reads TGTGCCAGTGGAGCCGGCATTCAGTACTTC. The entire variable domain, with the rest obtained from reference TRBV19 and TRBJ2-4, is as follows: DGGITQSPKYLFRKEGQNVTLSCEQNLNHDAMYWYRQDPGQGLRLIYYSQIVNDFQKGDIAEGYSVSREKKESFPLTVTSAQKNPTAFYLCASGAGIQYFGAGTRLSVL.

The genes are TRBV6-5 and TRBJ2-3; 8 positions match TRBD2. Germline V CDR1 and CDR2: MNHEY, SVGAGI. The CDR3 extends over 15 amino acids. V shed 5 bases and J 2 bases; nucleotides not matched to a gene: 6. This chain's CDR3 is CASSLSGGLTDTQYF. CDR3 nucleotides: TGTGCCAGCAGTCTCAGCGGGGGTCTCACAGATACGCAGTATTTT.

The CDR3 DNA reads as TGTGCCAGCAGCCGAGGGGACAGGGGGCATCGCCAGTTCTTC. The encoded protein is CASSRGDRGHRQFF. The chain joins TRBV5-5 to TRBJ2-1, with 12 bases aligning to TRBD1. The CDR3 loop spans 14 amino acids. V was clipped by 4 bases and J by 13 bases; unmatched bases: 9. Germline V gene lookup returns CDR1 SGHKS and CDR2 YYEKEE (reference sequence).

The chain joins TRBV5-1 to TRBJ2-3; the match to TRBD2 covers 10 bases. V lost 0 bases and J lost 3; bases outside the gene matches: 7. Germline V gene sequence: CDR1 SGHRS, CDR2 YFSETQ. This CDR3 is 17 amino acids long. For the CDR3, the DNA is TGCGCCAGCAGCTTGGAGGGAAGCGGGGGGGGTACAGATACGCAGTATTTT. Amino acids: CASSLEGSGGGTDTQYF.

The J gene is TRBJ2-1, the V gene TRBV7-9, with 7 bases matching TRBD2. The CDR3 loop spans 14 amino acids. J was trimmed by 6 bases and V by 1 base; bases with no gene match: 3. Germline lookup yields CDR1 SEHNR and CDR2 FQNEAQ (reference sequence). The CDR3 region has the DNA TGTGCCAGCAGCTTAGTACTAGCGAGCAATGAGCAGTTCTTC. The encoded protein is CASSLVLASNEQFF.

This clone appeared a single time. The chain employs TRBV6-5 and TRBJ2-5; tentative D call: TRBD1 (6 bases). The J call is uncertain, as TRBJ2-7 better fits the DNA end. Germline-derived CDR1 and CDR2 are MNHEY and SVGAGI. CDR3 length: 15 residues. The CDR3 is CASSLVQQGDYEQYF. CDR3 bases: TGTGCCAGCAGTTTAGTCCAACAGGGCGACTACGAGCAGTACTTC.

V and J are TRBV2 and TRBJ1-2; D perhaps matches TRBD1 (5 bases). The V end was cut by 2 bases, the J end by 6 bases, with 13 bases between. This CDR3 contains 14 residues. Germline CDR1 SNHLY, CDR2 FYNNEI. Here the CDR3 reads CASSEYGRVDGYTF. CDR3 nucleotides: TGTGCCAGCAGTGAATACGGCAGGGTGGATGGCTACACCTTC.

V is TRBV7-2 and J is TRBJ1-3; D gene uncertain. The CDR3 loop spans 13 amino acids. The ends were cut back, 1 base at V and 3 bases at J, with 4 bases in the middle. Germline-derived CDR1 and CDR2 are SGHTA and FQGNSA. CDR3 sequence reads: CASSLVFGNTIYF. CDR3 coding DNA: TGTGCCAGCAGCTTAGTCTTTGGAAACACCATATATTTT.

This clone occurred a few times. The chain recombines TRBV5-4 with TRBJ2-1; 7 bases agree with TRBD2. The CDR3 extends over 13 amino acids. V lost 3 bases, J lost 6 bases, and 3 bases stayed unmatched. Looked up from germline, CDR1 is SGHNT and CDR2 is YYREEE (reference sequence). This CDR3 is CASSSLAFNEQFF. CDR3 sequence (DNA): TGTGCCAGCAGCTCACTAGCGTTCAATGAGCAGTTCTTC.

The rearrangement joins TRBV5-1 to TRBJ1-4; tentative D call: TRBD1 (5 bases). The CDR3 spans 14 residues. Trimming left V 2 bases short and J 8 bases short, with 13 bases between. From germline, CDR1 is SGHRS and CDR2 YFSETQ. Written as DNA, the CDR3 is TGCGCCAGCAGCTTAGGGACTTCTGGGGAAAAACTGTTTTTT. Protein product: CASSLGTSGEKLFF.

The V gene is TRBV5-1, the J gene TRBJ2-7; D is perhaps TRBD1 (6 bases). Germline CDR1 SGHRS, CDR2 YFSETQ. This CDR3 is built from 13 residues. V shed 2 bases and J shed 4 bases, with 10 bases lying between them. The CDR3 sequence is CASSFRTGYEQYF. In DNA, the CDR3 is TGCGCCAGCAGCTTCCGCACAGGGTACGAGCAGTACTTC.

This chain links TRBV5-4 with TRBJ2-3; 12 bases match TRBD2. The CDR3 loop spans 19 amino acids. Per the germline V gene, CDR1 is SGHNT and CDR2 is YYREEE (reference sequence). Germline trimming cut 6 bases from V and 0 bases from J; bases unmatched to any gene: 14. In DNA form, the CDR3 reads TGTGCCAGCATCCCTACTGGGCTAGCGGGGGGGGCTAGCACAGATACGCAGTATTTT. This gives the protein CASIPTGLAGGASTDTQYF. Using reference TRBV5-4 and TRBJ2-3 for the parts outside the CDR3, the full variable domain is ETGVTQSPTHLIKTRGQQVTLRCSSQSGHNTVSWYQQALGQGPQFIFQYYREEENGRGNFPPRFSGLQFPNYSSELNVNALELDDSALYLCASIPTGLAGGASTDTQYFGPGTRLTVL.

The chain has TRBV5-6 and TRBJ2-5; D is uncertain. Trimming took 0 bases from V and 4 from J, leaving 13 bases between them. CDR1 is SGHDT, CDR2 YYEEEE, per germline. CDR3 length: 15 amino acids. This CDR3 reads CASSLVPSGRETQYF. CDR3 coding DNA: TGTGCCAGCAGCTTGGTGCCGTCTGGGCGAGAGACCCAGTACTTC. The whole variable domain, remainder taken from reference TRBV5-6 and TRBJ2-5, is DAGVTQSPTHLIKTRGQQVTLRCSPKSGHDTVSWYQQALGQGPQFIFQYYEEEERQRGNFPDRFSGHQFPNYSSELNVNALLLGDSALYLCASSLVPSGRETQYFGPGTRLLVL.

This chain links TRBV21-1 with TRBJ1-6; TRBD1 is the table's D call, not checked against the DNA. TRBV21-1 is termed a pseudogene. This CDR3 is built from 18 residues. In DNA form, the CDR3 reads TGTGCCAGCAAACCGACAGGGGCACCTAGCTCCTATAATTCACCCCTCCACTTT. The encoded protein is CASKPTGAPSSYNSPLHF.

The chain couples TRBV6-5 to TRBJ1-5; tentative D call: TRBD1 (6 bases). The CDR3 length is 12 residues. Germline V gives CDR1 MNHEY, CDR2 SVGAGI. Trimming removed 6 bases from V and 5 bases from J, with 8 bases in between. CDR3 nucleotide sequence: TGTGCCAGCAGAGGGGGTGATCAGCCCCAGCATTTT. It encodes CASRGGDQPQHF.

The gene calls are TRBV10-3 and TRBJ2-5; D is possibly TRBD2 (7 bases). V lost 8 bases and J lost 5, with 18 bases in between. Per germline, CDR1 ENHRY and CDR2 SYGVKD. There are 14 residues in the CDR3. The CDR3: CAIAEGGQKETQYF. CDR3 DNA: TGTGCCATCGCGGAGGGGGGGCAAAAGGAGACCCAGTACTTC.

The chain carries TRBV13 and TRBJ2-5, with 13 bases identical to TRBD2. The ends lost 5 bases at V and 2 bases at J; junction bases unmatched: 2. CDR3 length: 15 amino acids. Looked up from germline, CDR1 is PRHDT and CDR2 is FYEKMQ (reference sequence). The CDR3 region is CASSPGLAGQETQYF. For the CDR3, the DNA is TGTGCCAGCAGCCCGGGACTAGCGGGGCAAGAGACCCAGTACTTC.

Worth noting for this clone: A junction boundary mismatches the germline segment, possibly from a read error. This chain joins TRBV30 and TRBJ2-6; 11 bases are a match to TRBD2. The CDR3 runs 19 residues. Germline V gene sequence: CDR1 GTSNPN, CDR2 SVGIG (reference sequence). The CDR3 DNA reads as TGTGCCTGGACCGATATTAGCGGGGGGGCCGGGTCTGGGGCCAACGGCCTGACTTTC. Its protein is CAWTDISGGAGSGANGLTF.